One sample yielded the 21 T cell receptor beta chains listed below, sequenced in a study of PD-L1 blockade in urothelial cancer. Time point specified: pretreatment peripheral blood. The repertoire was sequenced with immunoSEQ multiplex PCR; TCRdb's copy has only in-frame clones and lacks some. Here the sample spans about 38,000 clones, around 81% being singletons. The source was PBMCs, collected around atezolizumab (anti-PD-L1) treatment. These receptors were taken from an elderly man with urothelial cancer.

The gene calls are TRBV6-4 and TRBJ1-1; perhaps TRBD1 as D (5 bases). With 5 bases removed from V and 5 bases from J, the gap between germline ends came to 12 bases. CDR1 MRHNA and CDR2 SNTAGT come from the germline V gene. The CDR3 contains 13 residues. This CDR3 reads CASSHTRDTEAFF. DNA for the CDR3: TGTGCCAGCAGTCATACCAGGGATACTGAAGCTTTCTTT.

V usage is TRBV18 and J usage is TRBJ2-2; 10 bases align to TRBD2. V dropped 3 bases and J dropped 6; count of bases not matched to a gene: 13. The CDR3 contains 18 residues. The germline gives CDR1 KGHSH, CDR2 LQKENI. In DNA form, the CDR3 reads TGTGCCAGCTCACCCCCTCAAACCGGGCTAGCGGGAGCCGGGGAGCTGTTTTTT. This translates into CASSPPQTGLAGAGELFF.

The chain joins TRBV27 to TRBJ1-1; D uncertain. Germline lookup yields CDR1 MNHEY and CDR2 SMNVEV (reference sequence). There are 13 residues in the CDR3. V was cut by 2 bases and J by 3 bases, with 7 bases left in between. The CDR3 loop is CASSLGQYTEAFF. CDR3 DNA sequence: TGTGCCAGCAGTTTAGGGCAGTACACTGAAGCTTTCTTT.

The V call is TRBV19, the J call TRBJ2-3, with TRBD2 identical over 8 bases. From germline, CDR1 is LNHDA and CDR2 SQIVND (reference sequence). This CDR3 spans 18 amino acids. Trimming took 4 bases from V and 1 from J; bases not matched to a gene: 13. DNA of the CDR3: TGTGCCAGTAGTAGGGCCGGGAGGGCCGTTACAGGCACAGATACGCAGTATTTT. It yields the protein CASSRAGRAVTGTDTQYF.

Of note for this clone: A junction boundary mismatches the germline segment, possibly from a read error. The chain links TRBV4-1 to TRBJ2-1, with D perhaps TRBD1 (6 bases). The CDR3 is 15 amino acids. Germline V gene lookup returns CDR1 MGHRA and CDR2 YSYEKL. The CDR3 region is CASSQGRGSVGEQFF. In DNA, the CDR3 is TGCGCCAGCAGTCAAGGAAGGGGGTCGGTTGGTGAGCAGTTCTTC.

This chain links TRBV7-2 with TRBJ1-5; 11 bases line up with TRBD1. The CDR3 has 15 amino acids. V lost 5 bases to trimming and J lost 5 bases; unmatched junction nucleotides: 5. The germline CDR1 and CDR2 sequences are SGHTA and FQGNSA. CDR3 sequence reads: CASSLWDRGDQPQHF. The CDR3 DNA is TGTGCCAGCAGCCTGTGGGACAGGGGGGATCAGCCCCAGCATTTT.

The sample holds a few counts of this clone. The CDR3 DNA follows: TGTGCCAGCAGCTTGGGACTAGTGCCCACAGATACGCAGTATTTT. It yields the protein CASSLGLVPTDTQYF. This chain connects TRBV7-2 to TRBJ2-3; 8 bases fit TRBD2. The junction had 4 bases not matched to a gene; V was cut back by 3 bases and J by 2 bases. The germline V gene encodes CDR1 SGHTA and CDR2 FQGNSA. CDR3 length: 15 amino acids.

A note on this clone: At the DNA level, this CDR3 is encoded by other sequences in the same sample as well. The chain is built from TRBV6-5 and TRBJ2-3; 9 bases are shared with TRBD1. Germline trimming cut 0 bases from V and 6 bases from J; bases unmatched to any gene: 7. Germline loops: CDR1 MNHEY, CDR2 SVGAGI. This CDR3 has 16 amino acids. CDR3 amino acids: CASSYSGTGYTDTQYF. CDR3 in DNA: TGTGCCAGCAGTTACTCCGGGACAGGGTATACGGATACGCAGTATTTT.

The chain recombines TRBV29-1 with TRBJ1-1; D remains ambiguous. Deletions cut 3 bases from V and 7 bases from J, with 12 bases between. The CDR3 is 12 residues long. CDR1 and CDR2 from the germline V gene are SQVTM and ANQGSEA. CDR3 sequence reads: CSVESSLLEAFF. The CDR3 nucleotides read TGCAGCGTTGAGTCTTCCCTCCTTGAAGCTTTCTTT. Using reference TRBV29-1 and TRBJ1-1 for the parts outside the CDR3, the full variable domain is SAVISQKPSRDICQRGTSLTIQCQVDSQVTMMFWYRQQPGQSLTLIATANQGSEATYESGFVIDKFPISRPNLTFSTLTVSNMSPEDSSIYLCSVESSLLEAFFGQGTRLTVV.

V gene TRBV19 combines with J gene TRBJ2-1; tentative D call: TRBD1 (6 bases). V lost 6 bases, J lost 6 bases, and 9 bases lay in between. The CDR3 runs 12 residues. Germline assignment: CDR1 LNHDA and CDR2 SQIVND (reference sequence). The CDR3 DNA reads as TGTGCCAGTAGAGGACAGAGCAATGAGCAGTTCTTC. The encoded protein is CASRGQSNEQFF.

The chain carries TRBV19 and TRBJ1-5; 9 bases fit TRBD1. This CDR3 spans 14 amino acids. V lost 4 bases to trimming and J lost 4 bases; unmatched junction nucleotides: 2. CDR1 and CDR2 (germline): LNHDA, SQIVND (reference sequence). The CDR3 bases are TGTGCCAGTAGTAAGACAGGGGGAAATCAGCCCCAGCATTTT. Its protein product is CASSKTGGNQPQHF.

This chain uses TRBV2 with TRBJ1-5; 9 bases match TRBD1. Trimming at V came to 6 bases and at J to 6 bases, leaving 12 bases not matched to a gene. Germline CDR1 and CDR2: SNHLY and FYNNEI. This CDR3 is 16 amino acids long. The CDR3 nucleotides are TGTGCCAGCAGGGGTTACAGGGGGCCAGGCGGTCAGCCCCAGCATTTT. Encoded protein: CASRGYRGPGGQPQHF.

This sequence joins TRBV29-1 and TRBJ2-1; no clear D gene. Germline V gene sequence: CDR1 SQVTM, CDR2 ANQGSEA. CDR3 length: 11 amino acids. Trimming stripped 6 bases from V and 5 bases from J, with 8 bases between. The CDR3 protein is CSVPGHNEQFF. The CDR3 bases are TGCAGCGTCCCCGGTCACAATGAGCAGTTCTTC.

The chain is built from TRBV27 and TRBJ2-1; possible D gene TRBD2, 8 bases. Between the trimmed V and J ends, which lost 5 bases and 0 bases, there was a span of 23 bases. The CDR3 has 19 residues. Germline CDR1 is MNHEY and CDR2 is SMNVEV (reference sequence). For the CDR3, the DNA is TGTGCCAGCAGTCCCATGACAGGGATGGCGGGGGGCTCCTACAATGAGCAGTTCTTC. Translation gives CASSPMTGMAGGSYNEQFF.

The chain joins TRBV18 to TRBJ2-5; D unclear. The V end lost 2 bases, the J end lost 4 bases, and 11 bases lay between the germline ends. CDR3 length equals 14 residues. Germline V gene lookup returns CDR1 KGHSH and CDR2 LQKENI. Here the CDR3 reads CASSPSLEPETQYF. The DNA for the CDR3 is TGTGCCAGCTCACCATCCCTAGAGCCAGAGACCCAGTACTTC.

The sample holds one count of this clone. This chain links TRBV18 with TRBJ2-1; no reliable D call. CDR3 length equals 16 residues. With 2 bases removed from V and 8 bases from J, the gap between germline ends came to 19 bases. Germline V CDR1 and CDR2: KGHSH, LQKENI. The CDR3 sequence is CASSPEGVRRSDEQFF. CDR3 DNA sequence: TGTGCCAGCTCACCAGAAGGAGTAAGACGAAGCGATGAGCAGTTCTTC.

This clone was counted between two and nine times. The chain joins TRBV29-1 to TRBJ1-1; no clear D. The CDR3 is made up of 11 amino acids. The germline V gene has CDR1 SQVTM and CDR2 ANQGSEA. V was pared by 0 bases and J by 5 bases, with 4 bases between. The CDR3 here is CSVEDRTEAFF. The CDR3 coding sequence is TGCAGCGTTGAAGATCGGACTGAAGCTTTCTTT.

This sequence joins TRBV7-8 and TRBJ1-3; D is ambiguous. V was trimmed by 5 bases and J by 4 bases, leaving 18 bases between them. Germline V gene data show CDR1 as SGHVS and CDR2 as FQNEAQ. The CDR3 has 16 amino acids. The CDR3 DNA is TGTGCCAGCAGCGTACGAACCGACGGGAGAGGAAACACCATATATTTT. Translation: CASSVRTDGRGNTIYF.

The chain uses TRBV7-2 and TRBJ2-7; a weak D match, TRBD2 (6 bases). Germline V gives CDR1 SGHTA, CDR2 FQGNSA. V was trimmed by 5 bases and J by 2 bases, leaving 16 bases between them. This CDR3 has 15 amino acids. For the CDR3, the DNA is TGTGCCAGCAGCCTTGGGGGACTCCGTACCTACGAGCAGTACTTC. Translating gives CASSLGGLRTYEQYF.

CDR3 bases: TGTGCCAGCAGGGCCGGGACAGGAGCTTCCTACGAGCAGTACTTC. It encodes CASRAGTGASYEQYF. V gene TRBV25-1 combines with J gene TRBJ2-7; 8 bases fit TRBD1. CDR3 length: 15 residues. V dropped 6 bases and J dropped 1; count of bases not matched to a gene: 8. CDR1 is MGHDK, CDR2 SYGVNS, per germline.

The J gene is TRBJ1-1, the V gene TRBV28; D gene unclear. The CDR3 contains 16 residues. Germline V gives CDR1 MDHEN, CDR2 SYDVKM. V shed 3 bases and J shed 1 base, with 15 bases lying between them. The CDR3 protein is CASSLGSAQPNTEAFF. DNA of the CDR3: TGTGCCAGCAGTTTGGGGAGCGCGCAGCCGAACACTGAAGCTTTCTTT.